One and the same sample provided the 29 T cell receptor beta chains below, sequenced in a study of blood T cells in healthy people across ages. The authors ran a second PCR of about 6 to 11 cycles using a sample-barcoded 5' primer and a J-beta primer mix. TCRdb ran MiXCR on the 5' RACE reads and lists one entry per CDR3 protein. Altogether about 720,000 distinct CDR3 sequences are present, 20% to 25% being singletons, with the ten largest covering under 4.5%. These data also formed part of another study, on T cells of mothers and their children.

Sequencing was done on a sample of blood. The receptors shown here come from a boy under 18 in good health.

This clonotype came up a few times. This chain connects TRBV20-1 to TRBJ1-6; D not resolved. This CDR3 spans 10 amino acids. Per germline, CDR1 DFQATT and CDR2 SNEGSKA (reference sequence). V shed 7 bases and J shed 8 bases, with 6 bases lying between them. The DNA of the CDR3 is TGCAGTGGAGGGCATTCACCCCTCCACTTT. This encodes CSGGHSPLHF.

This clonotype came up a few times. The chain employs TRBV11-2 and TRBJ2-1; D is uncertain. This CDR3 has 15 residues. Trimming stripped 0 bases from V and 1 base from J, with 7 bases between. Germline CDR1 is SGHAT and CDR2 is FQNNGV. CDR3 bases: TGTGCCAGCAGCTTAGATTCCGTATCCTACAATGAGCAGTTCTTC. Its protein is CASSLDSVSYNEQFF.

This clonotype turned up a few times. Sequence at one end of the junction differs from germline and may be a read error. This chain links TRBV14 with TRBJ2-3; D perhaps matches TRBD2 (5 bases). The CDR3 extends over 15 amino acids. Looked up from germline, CDR1 is SGHDN and CDR2 is FVKESK. The CDR3 sequence is CASSLLWEFTNTQYF. CDR3 DNA sequence: TGTGCCAGCAGCCTGCTATGGGAGTTCACAAATACGCAGTATTTT.

In its sample, this clonotype was seen a few times. The chain employs TRBV4-1 and TRBJ2-2; D tentatively fits TRBD1 or TRBD2 (6 bases each). Per the germline V gene, CDR1 is MGHRA and CDR2 is YSYEKL. V lost 0 bases and J 0 bases, leaving 11 bases between the germline ends. This CDR3 is 17 amino acids long. The CDR3 protein is CASSQDWRDTNTGELFF. CDR3 coding DNA: TGCGCCAGCAGCCAAGATTGGAGGGACACGAACACCGGGGAGCTGTTTTTT.

This clonotype was detected only a few times. The J gene is TRBJ1-1, the V gene TRBV7-9; D call uncertain. The CDR3 covers 15 residues. Germline values: CDR1 SEHNR, CDR2 FQNEAQ (reference sequence). The V end lost 1 base, the J end lost 4 bases, and 13 bases lay between the germline ends. CDR3 region: CASSLVIGLGTEAFF. The CDR3 region has the DNA TGTGCCAGCAGCTTAGTTATTGGGTTGGGCACTGAAGCTTTCTTT.

The V call is TRBV20-1, the J call TRBJ2-1; D uncertain. Germline CDR1 is DFQATT and CDR2 is SNEGSKA (reference sequence). The CDR3 contains 15 residues. Deletions cut 2 bases from V and 0 bases from J, with 11 bases between. The CDR3: CSARKDQSSYNEQFF. The DNA for the CDR3 is TGCAGTGCTAGAAAAGACCAGAGCTCCTACAATGAGCAGTTCTTC.

The table lists this clonotype with a few counts. This chain links TRBV20-1 with TRBJ2-7, with 7 bases fitting TRBD1. The CDR3 extends over 15 amino acids. Germline CDR1 is DFQATT and CDR2 is SNEGSKA (reference sequence). The trim removed 3 bases at V and 2 bases at J, leaving 10 bases unmatched. The CDR3, as DNA: TGCAGTGCTAGGAGCCGGGACAGAATCGCCTACGAGCAGTACTTC. Translation gives CSARSRDRIAYEQYF.

This clonotype came up many times. The chain joins TRBV20-1 to TRBJ2-1; 10 positions agree with TRBD2. The junction had 7 bases not matched to a gene; V was cut back by 3 bases and J by 5 bases. The CDR3 has 15 residues. Germline V lookup: CDR1 DFQATT, CDR2 SNEGSKA (reference sequence). The CDR3 loop reads CSARASGSLDNEQFF. CDR3 sequence (DNA): TGCAGTGCTAGGGCTAGCGGGAGCCTTGACAATGAGCAGTTCTTC.

V is TRBV4-3 and J is TRBJ2-2; 8 bases fit TRBD2. The CDR3 is made up of 16 amino acids. The junction had 5 bases not matched to a gene; V was cut back by 0 bases and J by 5 bases. Germline-derived CDR1 and CDR2 are LGHNA and YSLEER. DNA for the CDR3: TGCGCCAGCAGCCAAGATGGGGTAGCGGGGACCGGGGAGCTGTTTTTT. It encodes CASSQDGVAGTGELFF.

The gene calls are TRBV7-9 and TRBJ2-6; D might be TRBD1 (6 bases). CDR1 SEHNR and CDR2 FQNEAQ come from the germline V gene (reference sequence). The CDR3 spans 17 residues. V lost 5 bases, J lost 1 base, and 15 bases lay in between. The chain's CDR3 is CASSQTDSISGANVLTF. The CDR3 DNA follows: TGTGCCAGCAGCCAGACGGACAGCATATCTGGGGCCAACGTCCTGACTTTC.

The genes are TRBV5-1 and TRBJ2-1; D is perhaps TRBD1 (6 bases). The CDR3 contains 15 residues. Trimming shortened V by 2 bases and J by 7 bases, and 16 bases separated the two germline ends. Per germline, CDR1 SGHRS and CDR2 YFSETQ. CDR3 sequence: CASSLQGIGLNEQFF. CDR3 DNA: TGCGCCAGCAGCTTACAGGGTATTGGTCTTAATGAGCAGTTCTTC.

The chain carries TRBV7-6 and TRBJ2-7; a possible D gene is TRBD2 (6 bases). Germline CDR1 reads SGHVS; CDR2 reads FNYEAQ. Deletions cut 0 bases from V and 5 bases from J, with 11 bases between. CDR3 size: 14 residues. The CDR3 sequence: CASSLAGGGDEQYF. The CDR3 DNA reads as TGTGCCAGCAGCTTAGCGGGAGGAGGTGACGAGCAGTACTTC.

J is TRBJ2-1 and V is TRBV29-1; the match to TRBD2 covers 10 bases. Unmatched junction bases numbered 4, after V lost 1 base and J lost 7 bases. CDR1 and CDR2 from the germline V gene are SQVTM and ANQGSEA. The CDR3 totals 14 residues. CDR3 nucleotide sequence: TGCAGCGTTGAAGGGACTAGCGGACTAAATGAGCAGTTCTTC. Protein: CSVEGTSGLNEQFF.

There are a few counts of this clonotype. The J gene is TRBJ1-2, the V gene TRBV9; no firm D call. Germline loops: CDR1 SGDLS, CDR2 YYNGEE. V was trimmed by 4 bases and J by 8 bases, leaving 24 bases between them. This CDR3 has 16 amino acids. CDR3 coding DNA: TGTGCCAGCAGCCAAAGCCCGACTACCCTCCCAAGGGGCTACACCTTC. This translates into CASSQSPTTLPRGYTF. The entire variable domain, with the rest obtained from reference TRBV9 and TRBJ1-2, is as follows: DSGVTQTPKHLITATGQRVTLRCSPRSGDLSVYWYQQSLDQGLQFLIQYYNGEERAKGNILERFSAQQFPDLHSELNLSSLELGDSALYFCASSQSPTTLPRGYTFGSGTRLTVV.

This sequence joins TRBV3-1 and TRBJ2-5; 14 bases are shared with TRBD2. The CDR3 is 19 amino acids. Germline V gene sequence: CDR1 LGHDT, CDR2 YNNKEL (reference sequence). V lost 2 bases, J lost 4 bases, and 12 bases stayed unmatched. The DNA for the CDR3 is TGTGCCAGCAGCCAACCCCCCGGGACTAGCGGGGGCGGAGGAGAGACCCAGTACTTC. Its translation: CASSQPPGTSGGGGETQYF.

This chain uses TRBV29-1 with TRBJ2-1; D remains unclear. This CDR3 comprises 13 residues. The V end lost 4 bases, the J end lost 5 bases, and 12 bases lay between the germline ends. Germline V gene sequence: CDR1 SQVTM, CDR2 ANQGSEA. The CDR3 reads CSVVPPWDNEQFF. The CDR3 nucleotides are TGCAGCGTTGTGCCCCCCTGGGACAATGAGCAGTTCTTC.

This clonotype was seen more than once but under ten times. The V and J genes are TRBV6-5 and TRBJ2-5; 7 bases line up with TRBD2. The DNA end is more similar to TRBJ2-1, so the J call may be wrong. Germline assignment: CDR1 MNHEY and CDR2 SVGAGI. The CDR3 length is 15 residues. The CDR3 coding sequence is TGTGCCAGCAGTTACTCCAGCGGGAAGGCATGGGAGCAGTTCTTC. Translating it yields CASSYSSGKAWEQFF.

This clonotype occurred a few times. The chain carries TRBV12-3 or TRBV12-4 and TRBJ1-2; a weak D match, TRBD1 (5 bases). Deletions cut 6 bases from V and 5 bases from J, with 16 bases between. There are 14 residues in the CDR3. DNA for the CDR3: TGTGCCAGCAGCTCCCCCGGGGGTCTTTATGGCTACACCTTC. It translates to CASSSPGGLYGYTF.

This clonotype showed up many times. The CDR3 here is CASSLEGRAANYEQYF. The CDR3 DNA is TGTGCCAGCAGCTTAGAGGGCAGGGCAGCCAACTACGAGCAGTACTTC. The chain recombines TRBV7-8 with TRBJ2-7, with D possibly matching TRBD1 (5 bases). Per germline, CDR1 SGHVS and CDR2 FQNEAQ. The germline V and J ends were trimmed by 1 base and 3 bases, with 16 bases remaining between them. This CDR3 region has 16 residues.

The table lists this clonotype with a few counts. The chain employs TRBV6-5 and TRBJ1-1, with 7 bases lining up with TRBD1. Trimming at V came to 2 bases and at J to 1 base, leaving 7 bases not matched to a gene. The germline V gene encodes CDR1 MNHEY and CDR2 SVGAGI. The CDR3 loop spans 16 amino acids. The CDR3 DNA reads as TGTGCCAGCAGTTACCGAAGACAGGGAAAGAACACTGAAGCTTTCTTT. This gives the protein CASSYRRQGKNTEAFF.

The chain couples TRBV7-6 to TRBJ2-7, with no clear D. V was clipped by 1 base and J by 1 base, with 11 bases between them. Per germline, CDR1 SGHVS and CDR2 FNYEAQ. This CDR3 comprises 15 residues. CDR3 amino acids: CASSLGDGSSYEQYF. The CDR3 DNA reads as TGTGCCAGCAGCTTAGGAGACGGGTCATCCTACGAGCAGTACTTC.

The chain employs TRBV3-1 and TRBJ2-4; D is uncertain. This CDR3 is built from 16 residues. Germline CDR1 LGHDT, CDR2 YNNKEL (reference sequence). V lost 1 base and J 1 base, leaving 11 bases between the germline ends. CDR3 sequence: CASSQAASGAKNIQYF. CDR3 in DNA: TGTGCCAGCAGCCAAGCGGCTAGTGGGGCCAAAAACATTCAGTACTTC.

This clonotype was detected a few times. The V call is TRBV9, the J call TRBJ1-6; no clear D gene. V lost 2 bases and J lost 7, with 7 bases in between. This CDR3 is built from 13 residues. Germline V lookup: CDR1 SGDLS, CDR2 YYNGEE. CDR3 sequence reads: CASSVAGNSPLHF. The CDR3 bases are TGTGCCAGCAGCGTGGCCGGGAATTCACCCCTCCACTTT. Supplemented by reference TRBV9 and TRBJ1-6, the full variable domain reads DSGVTQTPKHLITATGQRVTLRCSPRSGDLSVYWYQQSLDQGLQFLIQYYNGEERAKGNILERFSAQQFPDLHSELNLSSLELGDSALYFCASSVAGNSPLHFGNGTRLTVT.

This clonotype was picked up a small number of times. The CDR3: CASRHRQTGRSGANVLTF. The CDR3 nucleotides are TGTGCCAGCAGGCATCGACAGACGGGTCGCTCTGGGGCCAACGTCCTGACTTTC. The chain carries TRBV6-2 or TRBV6-3 and TRBJ2-6; TRBD1 is a possible D gene (5 bases). The germline gives CDR1 MNHEY, CDR2 SVGEGT. V was pared by 6 bases and J by 0 bases, with 18 bases between. CDR3 length: 18 residues.

This clonotype was observed at least ten times. The chain is built from TRBV20-1 and TRBJ2-1; D gene ambiguous. Per germline, CDR1 DFQATT and CDR2 SNEGSKA (reference sequence). This CDR3 comprises 12 residues. V was pared by 4 bases and J by 10 bases, with 14 bases between. CDR3 coding DNA: TGCAGTGCTACGGTCGCGGATCTCGAGCAGTTCTTC. Translation gives CSATVADLEQFF.

This rearrangement joins TRBV20-1 to TRBJ2-5; 8 bases line up with TRBD2. The J call is uncertain, as TRBJ2-7 better fits the DNA end. The germline V gene encodes CDR1 DFQATT and CDR2 SNEGSKA (reference sequence). The CDR3 has 13 residues. The CDR3 region has the DNA TGCAGTGCTCGCGGGACTAGTATCTACGAGCAGTACTTC. Translated: CSARGTSIYEQYF.

This clonotype has only a few counts. V and J are TRBV7-2 and TRBJ2-7, with unresolved D. V gave up 0 bases and J gave up 2 bases, with 5 bases separating them. This CDR3 is built from 13 residues. Germline CDR1 is SGHTA and CDR2 is FQGNSA. The CDR3 protein is CASSLAAPYEQYF. The CDR3 DNA reads as TGTGCCAGCAGCTTAGCGGCGCCCTACGAGCAGTACTTC.

This clonotype was seen repeatedly, ten times or more. The chain carries TRBV7-8 and TRBJ2-3; 12 nucleotides align to TRBD2. The CDR3 covers 15 residues. The V and J ends lost 5 bases and 4 bases, in that order; junction bases with no gene match: 4. In germline, CDR1 is SGHVS, CDR2 FQNEAQ. CDR3: CASSQGLAGADTQYF. CDR3 nucleotides: TGTGCCAGCAGCCAGGGACTAGCGGGCGCAGATACGCAGTATTTT.

This chain joins TRBV7-2 and TRBJ1-3; no clear D gene. CDR3 size: 15 residues. Germline-derived CDR1 and CDR2 are SGHTA and FQGNSA. V dropped 5 bases and J dropped 1 base, with 12 bases sitting between them. CDR3 protein: CASSPMVKSGNTIYF. The CDR3 DNA is TGTGCCAGCAGCCCCATGGTGAAGTCTGGAAACACCATATATTTT. Looking up the rest from reference TRBV7-2 and TRBJ1-3 gives the full variable domain: GAGVSQSPSNKVTEKGKDVELRCDPISGHTALYWYRQSLGQGLEFLIYFQGNSAPDKSGLPSDRFSAERTGGSVSTLTIQRTQQEDSAVYLCASSPMVKSGNTIYFGEGSWLTVV.